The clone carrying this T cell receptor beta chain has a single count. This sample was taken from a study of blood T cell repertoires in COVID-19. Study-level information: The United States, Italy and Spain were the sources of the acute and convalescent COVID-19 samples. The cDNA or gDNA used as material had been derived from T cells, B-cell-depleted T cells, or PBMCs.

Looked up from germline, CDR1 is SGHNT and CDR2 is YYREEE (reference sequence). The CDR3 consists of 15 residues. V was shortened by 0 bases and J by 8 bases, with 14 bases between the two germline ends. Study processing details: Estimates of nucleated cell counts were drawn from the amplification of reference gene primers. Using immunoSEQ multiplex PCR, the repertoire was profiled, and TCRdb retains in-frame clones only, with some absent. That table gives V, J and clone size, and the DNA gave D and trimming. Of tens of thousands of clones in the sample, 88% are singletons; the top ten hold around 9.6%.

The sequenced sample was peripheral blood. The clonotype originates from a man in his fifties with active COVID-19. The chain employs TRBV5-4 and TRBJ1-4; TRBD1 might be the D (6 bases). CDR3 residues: CASSLGQDRGEKLFF. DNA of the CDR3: TGTGCCAGCAGCTTGGGACAGGACCGGGGCGAAAAACTGTTTTTT.